This paragraph covers one T cell receptor (beta chain) sequence. This sample was included in a study of T cell responses to AZD1222 COVID-19 vaccine. V was cut by 7 bases and J by 4 bases, with 16 bases left in between. This CDR3 is built from 14 residues. CDR1 is LGHDT, CDR2 YNNKEL, per germline (reference sequence). TCRdb's table, derived via immunoSEQ multiplex PCR, lists solely in-frame clones and lacks some. Of tens of thousands of clones detected, 70% to 90% appear once; the ten largest clones hold about 6%. The source was peripheral blood, collected on day 0 of AZD1222 vaccination. The J gene is TRBJ1-1, the V gene TRBV3-1 (or the pseudogene TRBV3-2); maybe TRBD1 (5 bases). The sequence was obtained from an adult in good health. For the CDR3, the DNA is TGTGCCAGCACCCTGTGGGGGAGGGTCACTGAAGCTTTCTTT. Its protein product is CASTLWGRVTEAFF.